The text below deals with one T cell receptor (beta chain). Germline CDR1 reads SGHRS; CDR2 reads YFSETQ. This CDR3 has 12 residues. Trimming took off 0 bases at V and 5 bases at J, with 5 bases between the two ends. This entry belongs to a study of blood T cell repertoires in COVID-19. On the study more broadly: Samples representing acute and convalescent COVID-19 were sourced from the United States, Italy and Spain. The cDNA or gDNA used as material had been derived from T cells, B-cell-depleted T cells, or PBMCs.

In the authors' methods: Amplification of reference gene primers provided the estimated nucleated cell counts. Clones were read by immunoSEQ multiplex PCR, and TCRdb kept only the in-frame ones, dropping some. That table supplies the V and J calls and clone size; D and trimming were determined from the DNA. The table has 35,000 to 45,000 clones, roughly 87% seen once; the top ten hold over 12%. The V call is TRBV5-1, the J call TRBJ2-5; D is unresolved. This clonotype originated in a human donor in a cohort sampled during active COVID-19. Sequences were obtained from peripheral blood. The CDR3 DNA follows: TGCGCCAGCAGCTTGGCCGGGGAGACCCAGTACTTC. Translating it yields CASSLAGETQYF.